This T cell receptor (beta chain) emerged from a study of T cells in Graves' hyperthyroidism and ophthalmopathy. Findings and caveats of the study: Stable hyperthyroidism was told apart from ophthalmopathy by a model built on 13 V-J features.

Turning to this clonotype: Antigen specificity is unknown. A read error may account for a junction end that differs from germline.

When ophthalmopathy did not progress within 18 months, Graves' hyperthyroidism was considered stable. Aged 18 to 65, the patients had hyperthyroidism that was newly diagnosed and had lasted under 2 months. Based on clinical symptoms, serum thyroxine and TRAb, thyroid ultrasound and orbital computed tomography, diagnoses were reached. The CDR3 length is 14 residues. Germline-derived CDR1 and CDR2 are DFQATT and SNEGSKA (reference sequence). Researchers took RNA transcripts and amplified the TCR beta CDR3 regions from them. In the first-round RT-PCR of the TCR CDR3, the HTBI primer set was used. A single record per CDR3 protein comes from TCRdb applying MiXCR to the multiplex PCR reads. The repertoire holds about 560,000 distinct CDR3 sequences, with 15% to 19% as singletons.

The sequencing sample was made of blood. The chain couples TRBV20-1 to TRBJ1-6; weak D call: TRBD1 (6 bases). The TCR comes from a woman aged 25 to 39 with Graves' hyperthyroidism. CDR3 amino acids: CSAREGADNPPLHF. CDR3 coding DNA: TGCAGTGCTAGAGAGGGGGCCGATAATCCACCCCTCCACTTT.